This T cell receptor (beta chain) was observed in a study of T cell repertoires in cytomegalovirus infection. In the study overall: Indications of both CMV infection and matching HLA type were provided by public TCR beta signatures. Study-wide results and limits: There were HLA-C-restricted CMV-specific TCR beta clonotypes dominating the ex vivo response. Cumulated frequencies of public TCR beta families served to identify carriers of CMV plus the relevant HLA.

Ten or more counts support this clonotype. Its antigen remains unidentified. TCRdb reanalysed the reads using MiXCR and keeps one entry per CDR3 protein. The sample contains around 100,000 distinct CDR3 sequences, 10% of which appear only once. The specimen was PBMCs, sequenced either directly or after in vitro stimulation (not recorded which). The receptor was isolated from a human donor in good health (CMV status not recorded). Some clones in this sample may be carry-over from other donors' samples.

The DNA of the CDR3 is TGTGCCAGCAGCTTCGGAATGTACGAGCAGTACTTC. Amino acids: CASSFGMYEQYF. The J gene is TRBJ2-7, the V gene TRBV11-1; D unresolved. The CDR3 has 12 residues. V lost 3 bases to trimming and J lost 4 bases, with 7 bases between them. CDR1 and CDR2 from the germline V gene are SGHAT and FQDESV (reference sequence).